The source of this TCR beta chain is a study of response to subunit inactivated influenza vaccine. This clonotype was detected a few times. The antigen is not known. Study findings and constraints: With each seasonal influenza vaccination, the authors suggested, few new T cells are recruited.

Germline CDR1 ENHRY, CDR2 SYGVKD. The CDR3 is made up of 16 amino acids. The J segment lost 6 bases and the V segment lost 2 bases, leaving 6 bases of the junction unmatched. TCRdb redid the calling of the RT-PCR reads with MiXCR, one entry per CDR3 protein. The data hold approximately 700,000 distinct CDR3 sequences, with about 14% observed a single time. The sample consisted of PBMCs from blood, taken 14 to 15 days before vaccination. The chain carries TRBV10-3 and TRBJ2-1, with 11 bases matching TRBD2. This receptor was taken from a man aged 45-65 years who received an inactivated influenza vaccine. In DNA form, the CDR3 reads TGTGCCATCAGTGAGGTTAGCGGGAGGGACACCAATGAGCAGTTCTTC. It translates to CAISEVSGRDTNEQFF.